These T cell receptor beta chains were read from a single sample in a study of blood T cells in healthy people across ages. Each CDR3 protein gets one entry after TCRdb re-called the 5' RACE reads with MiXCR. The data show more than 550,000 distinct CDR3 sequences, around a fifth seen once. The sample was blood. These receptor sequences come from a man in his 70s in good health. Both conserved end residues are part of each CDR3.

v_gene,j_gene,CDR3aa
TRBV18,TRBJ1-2,CASSPEPSNYGYTF
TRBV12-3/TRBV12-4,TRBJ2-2,CASGLAGGANTGELFF
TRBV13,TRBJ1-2,CASSPGTGLNYGYTF
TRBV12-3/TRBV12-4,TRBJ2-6,CASSFRAGANVLTF
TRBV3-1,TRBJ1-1,CASSRTRVNTEAFF
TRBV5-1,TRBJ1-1,CASSLEGGETEAFF
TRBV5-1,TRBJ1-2,CASRVMDGNYGYTF
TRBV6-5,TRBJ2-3,CASSDGTTRTDTQYF
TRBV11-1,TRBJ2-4,CASSRRTSGIRAKNIQYF
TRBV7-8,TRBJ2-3,CASSWWGTDTQYF
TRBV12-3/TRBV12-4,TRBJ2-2,CASSLARSGGDTGELFF
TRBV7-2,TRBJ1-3,CASSLVRGSSGNTIYF
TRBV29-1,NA,CSAGEDSPEQYF
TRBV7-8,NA,CASSPPRHGGLYEQYF
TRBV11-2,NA,CASSLDGQGRGEQFF
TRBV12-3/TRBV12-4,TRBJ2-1,CASNLGAGGNNEQFF
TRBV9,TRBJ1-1,CASSVRHSPNQNTEAFF
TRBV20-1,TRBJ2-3,CSASWGADTQYF
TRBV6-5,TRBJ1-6,CASSYQNSPLHF
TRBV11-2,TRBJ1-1,CASTPGGSTRNTEAFF
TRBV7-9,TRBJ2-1,CASSSTSGAYNEQFF
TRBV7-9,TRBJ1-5,CASSLEPTGDSNQPQHF
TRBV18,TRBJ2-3,CASSTRTASTDTQYF
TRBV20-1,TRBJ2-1,CSVGTSGRARNEQFF
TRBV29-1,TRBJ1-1,CSVAPGANTEAFF
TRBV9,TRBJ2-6,CASSVAWVSGANVLTF
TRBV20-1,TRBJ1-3,CGARAGADSGNTIYF
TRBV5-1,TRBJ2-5,CASSLGSGSRGETQYF
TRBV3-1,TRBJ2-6,CASSQERSRNSGANVLTF
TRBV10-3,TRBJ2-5,CAISESTRTQETQYF
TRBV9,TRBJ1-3,CASSVDLGPGNTIYF
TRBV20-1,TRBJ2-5,CSARGTGQETQYF
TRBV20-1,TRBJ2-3,CSARDFAQSGTDTQYF
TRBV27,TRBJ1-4,CASSRLDRAGEKLFF
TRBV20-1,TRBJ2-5,CSARDRVVPETQYF
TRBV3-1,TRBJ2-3,CASSRTSGLTSTDTQYF
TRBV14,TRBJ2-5,CASSQLTGVDETQYF
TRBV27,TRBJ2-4,CASSFTEGPKNIQYF
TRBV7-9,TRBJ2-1,CASSFPQGGGDNEQFF
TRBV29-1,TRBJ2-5,CSVGGGTETQYF
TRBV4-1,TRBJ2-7,CASSQEDGASGIYEQYF
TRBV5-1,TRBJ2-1,CASSFTTGRYNEQFF